Below are 2 T cell receptor beta chains sequenced from a single sample in a study of cytomegalovirus exposure and HLA in healthy donors. The PCR ran on 60 Vbeta and 13 Jbeta primers. Assay: immunoSEQ multiplex PCR; the TCRdb copy retains only in-frame clones and omits some. The sample includes fewer than 120,000 clones, 65% to 80% of them seen just once. Sequences were obtained from PBMCs. The source of these receptors is a man aged 30-40 years in good health and CMV-seropositive.

V gene TRBV6-5 combines with J gene TRBJ2-5, with a weak D call TRBD2 (6 bases). Germline loops: CDR1 MNHEY, CDR2 SVGAGI. V was shortened by 0 bases and J by 9 bases, with 11 bases between the two germline ends. The CDR3 totals 13 residues. The CDR3 reads CASSYSPRGSQYF. The CDR3, as DNA: TGTGCCAGCAGTTACTCACCTCGGGGGTCCCAGTACTTC.

V gene TRBV7-9 combines with J gene TRBJ2-1; 7 nucleotides match TRBD2. Germline trimming cut 0 bases from V and 0 bases from J; bases unmatched to any gene: 8. This CDR3 is 18 amino acids long. The V gene's germline CDR1 is SEHNR and CDR2 FQNEAQ (reference sequence). CDR3: CASSLARRGLLSYNEQFF. The CDR3 DNA sequence: TGTGCCAGCAGCTTAGCGCGGCGGGGGTTGCTCTCCTACAATGAGCAGTTCTTC.